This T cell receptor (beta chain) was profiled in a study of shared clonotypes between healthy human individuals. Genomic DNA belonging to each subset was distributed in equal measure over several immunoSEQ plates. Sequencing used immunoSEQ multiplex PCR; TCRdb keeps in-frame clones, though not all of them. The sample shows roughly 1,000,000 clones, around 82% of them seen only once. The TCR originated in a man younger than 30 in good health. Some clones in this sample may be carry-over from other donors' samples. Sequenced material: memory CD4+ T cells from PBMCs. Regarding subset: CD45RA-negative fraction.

CDR3 nucleotide sequence: TGTGCCAGCAGCTTACGCAGGGATAGCAATGAGCAGTTCTTC. Translating it yields CASSLRRDSNEQFF. The chain has TRBV7-3 and TRBJ2-1, with D possibly TRBD1 on 5 matching bases. The CDR3 is 14 amino acids. CDR1 SGHTA and CDR2 FQGTGA come from the germline V gene. V dropped 2 bases and J dropped 6 bases, with 11 bases sitting between them.